Listed below are T cell receptor beta chains from one sample, sequenced in a study of T cell responses to AZD1222 COVID-19 vaccine. Sequencing used immunoSEQ multiplex PCR; TCRdb keeps in-frame clones, though not all of them. The sample records roughly 66,000 clones, roughly 84% being singletons. The source material was peripheral blood, sampled on day 0 of AZD1222 vaccination. The receptors stem from an adult in good health. The CDR3 runs from the conserved cysteine through the conserved F or W. D genes are given only for firm matches. For some rows the clone size is stated as once, few or many, or as a class when expanded; others skip it.

NA	NA	TRBV20-1	TRBJ1-5	TGCAGTGCTAGTTCCGGGTCCAATCAGCCCCAGCATTTT	CSASSGSNQPQHF
NA	NA	TRBV19	TRBJ2-7	TGTGCCAGTAGTCTTGGGGGTTGGGACGAGCAGTACTTC	CASSLGGWDEQYF
NA	NA	TRBV3-1/TRBV3-2	TRBJ2-4	TGTGCCAGCAGCCAAGGGGAAAACATTCAGTACTTC	CASSQGENIQYF
NA	NA	TRBV5-1	TRBJ2-7	TGCGCCAGCAGCGTCAGCGGGACAGGATACTACGAGCAGTACTTC	CASSVSGTGYYEQYF
NA	few	TRBV3-1/TRBV3-2	TRBJ1-4	TGTGCCAGCAGCCGCTGGGAGTCGGGTAATGAAAAACTGTTTTTT	CASSRWESGNEKLFF
NA	NA	TRBV5-1	TRBJ2-2	TGCGCCAGCAGCTTAGTCCAACCACCCTATGAGCTGTTTTTT	CASSLVQPPYELFF
TRBD1	NA	TRBV6-1	TRBJ1-5	TGTGCCAGCAGTGAAATCGGACAGGTATATAGCAATCAGCCCCAGCATTTT	CASSEIGQVYSNQPQHF
NA	NA	TRBV19	TRBJ1-4	TGTGCCAGTAGTACCGGGCTAGAGGGGGAAAAACTGTTTTTT	CASSTGLEGEKLFF
NA	NA	TRBV5-1	TRBJ2-2	TGCGCCAGCAGTCCCAGGGTTCTGAACACCGGGGAGCTGTTTTTT	CASSPRVLNTGELFF
NA	NA	TRBV2	TRBJ2-1	TGTGCCAGCAGTGAGTCACCGTACTCCTACAATGAGCAGTTCTTC	CASSESPYSYNEQFF
NA	NA	TRBV6-5	TRBJ1-1	TGTGCCAGCAGCCTAAACGGGTTGAACACTGAAGCTTTCTTT	CASSLNGLNTEAFF
TRBD1	NA	TRBV15	TRBJ2-1	TGTGCCACCAGCAGAGATGTGGGGGACAGGTCGAATGAGCAGTTCTTC	CATSRDVGDRSNEQFF
TRBD1	once	TRBV2	TRBJ2-2	TGTGCCAGGGGACAGGGAATGGTCACCGGGGAGCTGTTTTTT	CARGQGMVTGELFF
TRBD2	NA	TRBV4-2	TRBJ2-5	TGTGCCAGCAGCTCCGGACTAGCGGGGGGCCTAGAGACCCAGTACTTC	CASSSGLAGGLETQYF